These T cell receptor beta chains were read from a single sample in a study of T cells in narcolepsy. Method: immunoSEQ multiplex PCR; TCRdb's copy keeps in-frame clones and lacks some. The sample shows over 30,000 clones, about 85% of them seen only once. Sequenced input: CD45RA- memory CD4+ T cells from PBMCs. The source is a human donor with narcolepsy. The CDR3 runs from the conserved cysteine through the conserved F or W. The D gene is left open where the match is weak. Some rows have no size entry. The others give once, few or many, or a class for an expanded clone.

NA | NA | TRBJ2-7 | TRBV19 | CASSEGWGAPYEQYF | TGTGCCAGTAGTGAAGGGTGGGGGGCCCCCTACGAGCAGTACTTC
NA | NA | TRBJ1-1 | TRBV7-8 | CATTADHLIGDTEAFF | TGTGCCACCACAGCGGACCATCTAATAGGGGACACTGAAGCTTTCTTT
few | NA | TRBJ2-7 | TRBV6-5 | CASRPPGPFSYEQYF | TGTGCCAGCAGACCTCCGGGACCATTCTCCTACGAGCAGTACTTC
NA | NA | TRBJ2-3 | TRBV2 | CASSDRSHTDTQYF | TGTGCCAGCAGCGACCGGTCTCACACAGATACGCAGTATTTT
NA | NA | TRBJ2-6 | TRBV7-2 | CASSTKVGVTGANVLTF | TGTGCCAGCAGCACTAAAGTTGGGGTAACTGGGGCCAACGTCCTGACTTTC
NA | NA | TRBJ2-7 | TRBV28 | CASSINRGGHYEQYF | TGTGCCAGCAGCATCAACAGGGGAGGGCACTACGAGCAGTACTTC
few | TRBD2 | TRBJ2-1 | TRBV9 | CASSVASGGAGEQFF | TGTGCCAGCAGCGTAGCCAGCGGGGGGGCTGGTGAGCAGTTCTTC
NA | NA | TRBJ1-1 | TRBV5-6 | CASSYRYLKVKKSTEAFF | TGTGCCAGCAGCTATCGGTACTTGAAAGTGAAAAAGAGCACTGAAGCTTTCTTT
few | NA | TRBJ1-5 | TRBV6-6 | CASSYSGGGNQPQHF | TGTGCCAGCAGTTACTCGGGGGGGGGCAATCAGCCCCAGCATTTT
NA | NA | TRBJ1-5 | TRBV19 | CASSNRAGPQPQHF | TGTGCCAGTAGTAATCGGGCAGGGCCGCAGCCCCAGCATTTT
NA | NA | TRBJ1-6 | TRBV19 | CASNAVNSPLHF | TGTGCCAGTAATGCGGTTAATTCACCCCTCCACTTT
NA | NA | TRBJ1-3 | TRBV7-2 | CASSLAATVSGNTIYF | TGTGCCAGCAGCTTAGCGGCGACAGTCTCTGGAAACACCATATATTTT
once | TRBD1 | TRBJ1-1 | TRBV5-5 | CASSFSGQVNTEAFF | TGTGCCAGCAGCTTTTCCGGACAGGTAAACACTGAAGCTTTCTTT
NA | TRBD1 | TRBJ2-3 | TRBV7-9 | CASSRGQATDTQYF | TGTGCCAGCAGCCGGGGACAGGCCACAGATACGCAGTATTTT
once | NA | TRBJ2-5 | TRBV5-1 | CASSGETQYF | TGCGCCAGCTCTGGAGAGACCCAGTACTTC
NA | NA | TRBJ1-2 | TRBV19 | CASSMGSGVYGYTF | TGTGCCAGTAGTATGGGATCAGGGGTCTATGGCTACACCTTC
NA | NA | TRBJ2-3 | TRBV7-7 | CASSLGRLVGTDTQYF | TGTGCTAGCAGCTTAGGCCGACTAGTGGGTACAGATACGCAGTATTTT
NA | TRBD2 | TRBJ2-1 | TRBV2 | CASSERRASGGNEQFF | TGTGCCAGCAGTGAGAGGAGGGCTAGCGGGGGCAATGAGCAGTTCTTC
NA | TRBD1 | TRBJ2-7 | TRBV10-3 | CAISEGQGPYEQYF | TGTGCCATCAGTGAGGGACAGGGCCCCTACGAGCAGTACTTC
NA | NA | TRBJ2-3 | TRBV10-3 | CAISEGRGIAVPDTQYF | TGTGCCATCAGTGAGGGGCGTGGGATAGCAGTGCCAGATACGCAGTATTTT
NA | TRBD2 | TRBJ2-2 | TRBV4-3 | CASSQGTRLNTGELFF | TGCGCCAGCAGCCAAGGGACTAGGTTGAACACCGGGGAGCTGTTTTTT
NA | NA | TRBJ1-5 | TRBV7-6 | CASSLSVSQGSNQPQHF | TGTGCCAGCAGCTTAAGTGTATCACAGGGCAGCAATCAGCCCCAGCATTTT
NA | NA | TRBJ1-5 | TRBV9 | CASSVGVGAQPQHF | TGTGCCAGCAGCGTAGGGGTCGGGGCCCAGCCCCAGCATTTT
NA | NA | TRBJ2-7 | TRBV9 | CASSVESGGLYEQYF | TGTGCCAGCAGCGTAGAATCCGGGGGTCTCTACGAGCAGTACTTC
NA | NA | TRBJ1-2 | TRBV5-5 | CASSLDLNRVYGYTF | TGTGCCAGCAGCTTGGACCTGAATAGGGTCTATGGCTACACCTTC